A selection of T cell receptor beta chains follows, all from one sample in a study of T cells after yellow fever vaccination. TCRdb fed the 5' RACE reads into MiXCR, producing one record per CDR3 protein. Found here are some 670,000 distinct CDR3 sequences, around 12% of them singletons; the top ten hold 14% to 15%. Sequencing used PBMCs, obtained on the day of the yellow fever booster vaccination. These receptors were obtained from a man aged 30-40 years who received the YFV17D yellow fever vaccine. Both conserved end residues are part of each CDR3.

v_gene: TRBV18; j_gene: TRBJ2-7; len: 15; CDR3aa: CASSLSTESSYEQYF
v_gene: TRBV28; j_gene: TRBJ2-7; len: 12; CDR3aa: CASSSQSPGTEF
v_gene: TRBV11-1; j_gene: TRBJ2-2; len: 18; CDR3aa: CASSSPSTSGDPTGELFF
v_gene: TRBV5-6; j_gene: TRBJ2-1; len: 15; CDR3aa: CASSLPGQAINEQFF
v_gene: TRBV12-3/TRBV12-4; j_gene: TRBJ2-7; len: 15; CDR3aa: CASTARQGAVEEQYF
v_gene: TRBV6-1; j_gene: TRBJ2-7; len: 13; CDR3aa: CARGRDSSYEQYF
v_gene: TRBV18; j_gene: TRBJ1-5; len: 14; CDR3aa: CASSPNAGGQPQHF
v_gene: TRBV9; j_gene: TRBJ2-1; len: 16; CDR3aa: CASSVGVAISYNEQFF
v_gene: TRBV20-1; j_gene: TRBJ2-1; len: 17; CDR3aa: CSASAISLSSSYNEQFF
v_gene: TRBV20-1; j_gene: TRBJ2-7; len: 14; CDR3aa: CSARKPGLAYEQYF
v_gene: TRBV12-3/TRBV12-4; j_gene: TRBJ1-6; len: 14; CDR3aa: CASSGDGDNSPLHF
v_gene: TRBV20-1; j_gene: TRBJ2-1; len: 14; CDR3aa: CSAPTSGRGNEQFF
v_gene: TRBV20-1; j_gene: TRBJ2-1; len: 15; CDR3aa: CSARGVRGSGNEQFF
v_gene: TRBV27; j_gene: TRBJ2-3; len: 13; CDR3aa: CASSLTIAGSQYF
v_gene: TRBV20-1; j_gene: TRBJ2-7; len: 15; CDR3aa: CSARGSSGDFYEQYF
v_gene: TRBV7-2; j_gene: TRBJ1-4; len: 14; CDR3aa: CASSPPGRREKLFF
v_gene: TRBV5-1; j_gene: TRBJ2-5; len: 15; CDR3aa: CASSVGQGAVETQYF